What follows describes a single T cell receptor beta chain. The antigen is not known. Method: immunoSEQ multiplex PCR; TCRdb's copy keeps in-frame clones and lacks some. Among 65,000 to 90,000 clones listed, 80% to 90% were seen once. The CDR3 is 19 amino acids. The ends lost 4 bases at V and 10 bases at J; junction bases unmatched: 18. Germline lookup yields CDR1 MDHEN and CDR2 SYDVKM. This sample was included in a study of graft-versus-host responses after intestinal transplantation. Overall study findings and caveats: Some patients had graft-donor T cell macrochimerism, and their allografts showed high graft-versus-host to host-versus-graft clonal ratios. HvG clone declines early post-transplant were associated with peak circulating GvH levels. Researchers found GvH clones in recipient marrow, and some showed up first in ileum or blood.

The chain uses TRBV28 and TRBJ1-6; 11 bases match TRBD1. This receptor was taken from a human donor who received an intestinal transplant. The specimen was unstimulated CD8+ T cells sorted from spleen or lymph node cells, collected before intestinal transplant. CDR3 DNA sequence: TGTGCCAGCAGTTCATTTATGGGGCCGGACAGGGGGCTTGGGTCACCCCTCCACTTT. Translation: CASSSFMGPDRGLGSPLHF.